This T cell receptor beta chain emerged from a study of cytomegalovirus exposure and HLA in healthy donors. Study results and caveats: Follow-up analysis later connected one missense variant in DCLRE1C with trimming of TCR beta V- and J-genes. Around 160 TCR beta chains were listed as cytomegalovirus-associated. Further analysis, carried out later, found HLA-associated TCR beta chains more clonally expanded than equally common other chains. A later analysis found TCR association rates differed by HLA locus, highest for DRB1 and lowest for HLA-C.

J gave up 4 bases and V 6 bases, and 4 bases lay outside the gene matches. Germline CDR1 and CDR2: MDHEN and SYDVKM. This CDR3 is 13 amino acids long. The PCR ran on 60 Vbeta and 13 Jbeta primers. Only in-frame clones appear in the TCRdb table, and some are missing; sequencing was by immunoSEQ multiplex PCR. Of approximately 220,000 clones listed, around 79% are singletons. Of note for this clone: Its antigen is not known.

Sequences were obtained from PBMCs. This receptor was identified in a male donor in good health and CMV-seronegative. V and J are TRBV28 and TRBJ1-2, with 8 bases identical to TRBD1. CDR3 residues: CASRFRGLYGYTF. The CDR3 DNA follows: TGTGCCAGCAGATTCAGGGGGCTCTATGGCTACACCTTC.